This T cell receptor beta chain was recovered during a study of cytomegalovirus exposure and HLA in healthy donors. Study-level points and caveats: Some V segments could not be told apart, so they were left out, TRBV6-2 and TRBV6-3 among them.

The CDR3 extends over 15 amino acids. Germline values: CDR1 LNHDA, CDR2 SQIVND (reference sequence). Trimming at V came to 7 bases and at J to 5 bases, leaving 7 bases not matched to a gene. Of note for this clone: Its matching antigen is unknown.

The PCR had 60 Vbeta and 13 Jbeta primers. Assay used: immunoSEQ multiplex PCR; TCRdb lists only in-frame clones, some missing. This table has about 120,000 clones, over 60% appearing once. This clonotype was sampled from a man younger than 30 in good health and CMV-seronegative. Source material: PBMCs. The chain couples TRBV19 to TRBJ2-1; 11 bases map to TRBD2. CDR3 loop: CASTSGTSGNNEQFF. Written as DNA, the CDR3 is TGTGCCAGTACCTCCGGGACTAGCGGAAACAATGAGCAGTTCTTC.